The subject of this entry is one T cell receptor beta chain. The germline gives CDR1 LNHDA, CDR2 SQIVND (reference sequence). The CDR3 is 14 residues long. The V gene lost 3 bases and the J gene lost 3 bases, with 11 bases spanning the gap. The sample comes from a study of shared clonotypes between healthy human individuals. Naive CD8 isolation took CD45RO-negative cells positively selected for CCR7 and excluded terminally differentiated effector memory CD45RA+ cells. This was a deep-level run. Sequencing used immunoSEQ multiplex PCR; TCRdb keeps in-frame clones, though not all of them. This sample carries about 2 million clones, about 95% of them seen once, and the ten largest clones take around 1.1%.

The TCR sequence derives from a man between 18 and 29 years old in good health. Sequenced material: naive CD8+ T cells sorted from blood. The chain has TRBV19 and TRBJ1-1, with D maybe TRBD1 (5 bases). Written as DNA, the CDR3 is TGTGCCAGTAGTATCGAGGGACTCGACACTGAAGCTTTCTTT. Encoded protein: CASSIEGLDTEAFF.